This T cell receptor beta chain was found in a study of Ad26.COV2.S vaccination and SARS-CoV-2 variants. Study-wide context: Donor was one of the participants in the Ad26.COV2.S arm of the COV1001 trial. Ad26.COV2.S given intramuscularly, once or twice 56 days apart.

Sequenced by immunoSEQ multiplex PCR; TCRdb stores in-frame clones only, minus some. This table holds about 680,000 clones, 80% to 90% found once. Stated treatment: roughly 19 received Ad26.COV2.S at low or high dose, single or two shots; a few received placebo; per-sample allocation not given. At day 63 after the first vaccine or placebo injection, samples were drawn. The sequenced sample was peripheral blood, obtained in a trial of Ad26.COV2.S vaccine versus placebo. The sequence was collected from a person aged 18-65 years who received the Ad26.COV2.S COVID-19 vaccine or a placebo.

DNA of the CDR3: TGTGCCAGCAGCTCCCGGGACTCATTCCGGGGTACGCAGTATTTT. Its protein is CASSSRDSFRGTQYF. V gene TRBV13 combines with J gene TRBJ2-3; the D gene is possibly TRBD2 (6 bases). Trimming cost V 4 bases and J 8 bases, with 19 bases left between them. The CDR3 is 15 amino acids. CDR1 and CDR2 from the germline V gene are PRHDT and FYEKMQ (reference sequence).